These T cell receptor beta chains were read from a single sample in a study of Graves' ophthalmopathy and Graves' hyperthyroidism. A single record per CDR3 protein comes from TCRdb applying MiXCR to the multiplex PCR reads. The table records almost 750,000 distinct CDR3 sequences, 35% to 50% of them present only once. The sequenced material came from peripheral blood. Receptors were obtained from an adult man with Graves' ophthalmopathy. Both conserved end residues are part of each CDR3. D genes are given only for firm matches. Expanded clones are given a class, and other clones once, few, many or no size at all.

V gene	clone size	D gene	J gene	CDR3 protein	CDR3 DNA
TRBV5-6	few	TRBD1	TRBJ1-2	CASSWYTGTGIYGYTF	TGTGCCAGCAGCTGGTATACCGGGACAGGGATCTATGGCTACACCTTC
TRBV20-1	NA	TRBD2	TRBJ2-5	CSARASGGNQKAETQYF	TGCAGTGCTAGAGCTAGCGGGGGGAACCAAAAGGCGGAGACCCAGTACTTC
TRBV25-1	NA	TRBD1	TRBJ2-2	CASSLGQLPSGELFF	TGTGCCAGCAGCTTGGGACAGCTCCCGTCCGGGGAGCTGTTTTTT
TRBV19	few	TRBD2	TRBJ2-3	CASSSGLAGTPQTNTQYF	TGTGCCAGTAGTTCGGGACTAGCGGGGACTCCACAAACAAATACGCAGTATTTT
TRBV20-1	NA	NA	TRBJ1-5	CSAIGQGNQPQHF	TGCAGTGCTATCGGGCAGGGTAATCAGCCCCAGCATTTT
TRBV5-1	NA	TRBD1	TRBJ2-7	CASSWGPGQGYEQYF	TGCGCCAGCAGCTGGGGGCCGGGACAGGGCTACGAGCAGTACTTC
TRBV7-9	many	NA	TRBJ1-1	CASSRSGNTEAFF	TGTGCCAGCAGTCGAAGCGGGAACACTGAAGCTTTCTTT
TRBV2	many	NA	TRBJ1-6	CASSEALNSPLHF	TGTGCCAGCAGTGAGGCACTTAATTCACCCCTCCACTTT
TRBV10-3	NA	NA	TRBJ1-1	CASSSLPGHPNTEAFF	TGTGCCAGCAGCTCACTCCCGGGACACCCGAACACTGAAGCTTTCTTT
TRBV7-9	NA	TRBD1	TRBJ2-1	CASSQDRVGNEQFF	TGTGCCAGCAGCCAAGACAGGGTAGGCAATGAGCAGTTCTTC
TRBV5-4	few	TRBD2	TRBJ2-5	CASSQAVSSGGETQYF	TGTGCCAGCAGCCAAGCGGTCTCTAGCGGTGGAGAGACCCAGTACTTC
TRBV10-2	many	NA	TRBJ1-5	CASSEPDLNQPQHF	TGCGCCAGCAGTGAACCGGACTTAAATCAGCCCCAGCATTTT
TRBV25-1	NA	TRBD2	TRBJ2-2	CASSAKLRLAGGSNTGELFF	TGCGCCAGCAGCGCTAAGTTGCGACTAGCGGGGGGGTCGAACACCGGGGAGCTGTTTTTT
TRBV29-1	NA	NA	TRBJ1-3	CSVESQVNTIYF	TGCAGCGTTGAGTCGCAGGTGAACACCATATATTTT
TRBV20-1	NA	NA	TRBJ2-7	CSARGLVIGEQYF	TGCAGTGCTAGAGGACTCGTGATCGGCGAGCAGTACTTC
TRBV4-2	NA	TRBD2	TRBJ2-3	CASSHSAGGPEADTQYF	TGTGCCAGCAGCCACTCAGCGGGAGGGCCCGAGGCTGATACGCAGTATTTT
TRBV12-3/TRBV12-4	few	NA	TRBJ1-6	CASSFRQTNSPLHF	TGTGCCAGCAGTTTCAGGCAGACAAATTCACCCCTCCACTTT
TRBV15	many	NA	TRBJ1-5	CATSSIGWGINQPQHF	TGTGCCACCAGCAGCATTGGCTGGGGGATCAATCAGCCCCAGCATTTT